The present entry profiles one TCR beta chain with its context. Its specificity is unknown. The sample contains more than one DNA sequence encoding this CDR3. Generated by immunoSEQ multiplex PCR, the TCRdb table keeps only in-frame clones and is missing some. In the table there are around 340,000 clones, more than 85% of which are singletons. The sample belongs to a study of brain T cells in children with intractable seizures. Notes on the study in general: Pre- and post-surgery blood differed in depth, so pre-surgery absences may be undersampling.

Stated time point: blood from clinic visit 5 months post-surgery; TSC patient then seizure free. Pre-surgery treatment included at least one anti-epileptic drug. The CDR3 sequence is 11 residues long. The V gene's germline CDR1 is GTSNPN and CDR2 SVGIG (reference sequence). The V end lost 4 bases, the J end lost 0 bases, and 3 bases lay between the germline ends. This sample comprised peripheral blood, obtained less than 6 months after surgery. The TCR originated in a boy in the first two years of life with tuberous sclerosis and intractable seizures. The chain uses TRBV30 and TRBJ1-1; no clear D. The CDR3 here is CAWTVNTEAFF. CDR3 sequence (DNA): TGTGCCTGGACCGTGAACACTGAAGCTTTCTTT.